The source of this T cell receptor (beta chain) is a study of vaccination and CD4 T cells after COVID-19. Cultured CD4+ T-cell DNA underwent Oncomine TCR Beta short-read sequencing. TCRdb ran MiXCR on the PCR reads and lists one entry per CDR3 protein. Found here are 10,000 to 11,000 distinct CDR3 sequences, around 23% of them singletons; the top ten hold around 25%. Stated treatment: roughly 11-day PBMC culture with coronavirus spike peptide pools or control peptides (ViraFEST assay). V gave up 5 bases and J gave up 1 base; unmatched junction bases: 5. This CDR3 is 15 amino acids long. Per the germline V gene, CDR1 is MNHNS and CDR2 is SASEGT. On this clonotype: The antigen remains unidentified.

The material sequenced was CD4+ T cells from blood, cultured in vitro, taken after SARS-CoV-2 vaccination. This TCR derives from a human donor who had recovered from COVID-19. The rearrangement joins TRBV6-1 to TRBJ2-7; 10 bases fit TRBD1. The CDR3 loop reads CASSPDRGQSYEQYF. The CDR3 DNA sequence: TGTGCCAGCAGTCCCGACAGGGGGCAATCCTACGAGCAGTACTTC.